These 5 T cell receptor beta chains were all obtained from the same sample, sequenced in a study of blood T cell repertoires in COVID-19. Data came from immunoSEQ multiplex PCR; TCRdb stores just in-frame clones and leaves some out. Of some 530,000 clones in the sample, 80% to 90% were seen once. Input material: peripheral blood. These receptors were taken from a human donor in a cohort sampled during active COVID-19.

V is TRBV6-5 and J is TRBJ1-2; TRBD1 aligns across 7 bases. The CDR3 loop spans 14 amino acids. V was pared by 10 bases and J by 3 bases, with 11 bases of the junction left unmatched. Germline V CDR1 and CDR2: MNHEY, SVGAGI. Written as DNA, the CDR3 is TGTGCCACTTTTCAGCAGGGGGAAGACTATGGCTACACCTTC. This translates into CATFQQGEDYGYTF.

V usage is TRBV6-2 or TRBV6-3 and J usage is TRBJ2-2; D is undetermined. The CDR3 runs 16 residues. Trimming took off 2 bases at V and 1 base at J, with 11 bases between the two ends. Germline values: CDR1 MNHEY, CDR2 SVGEGT. CDR3 sequence (DNA): TGTGCCAGCAGTTACGCGGCCCAGCAGAACACCGGGGAGCTGTTTTTT. Encoded protein: CASSYAAQQNTGELFF.

This clone was counted a single time. The chain links TRBV3-1 (or the pseudogene TRBV3-2) to TRBJ1-1; TRBD1 agrees at 7 bases. Germline CDR1 and CDR2: LGHDT and YNNKEL (reference sequence). This CDR3 comprises 11 residues. The J segment lost 9 bases and the V segment lost 6 bases, leaving 4 bases of the junction unmatched. DNA for the CDR3: TGTGCCAGCAGTATGGGACAGAAAGCTTTCTTT. Protein: CASSMGQKAFF.

V is TRBV5-1 and J is TRBJ2-7; TRBD2 aligns across 8 bases. Germline CDR1 and CDR2: SGHRS and YFSETQ. The CDR3 spans 18 residues. The V segment lost 1 base and the J segment 0 bases; nucleotides outside the gene matches: 12. CDR3: CASSLSSSSGALSYEQYF. The CDR3 coding sequence is TGCGCCAGCAGCTTGTCGTCCAGTAGCGGGGCTCTCTCCTACGAGCAGTACTTC.

This sequence joins TRBV9 and TRBJ2-3; tentative D call: TRBD1 (6 bases). Germline lookup yields CDR1 SGDLS and CDR2 YYNGEE. V was trimmed by 0 bases and J by 0 bases, leaving 8 bases between them. The CDR3 has 15 residues. The CDR3, as DNA: TGTGCCAGCAGCGTAGGGGGGCGGAGCACAGATACGCAGTATTTT. Its translation: CASSVGGRSTDTQYF.